There are a few counts of the clone carrying this TCR beta chain. The antigen is not known. This entry comes from a study of post-analysis software for immune sequencing data. Overall study findings and caveats: Several TRBV segments (TRBV5-6, TRBV5-1 and TRBV20-1 among them) occurred more frequently in patients than in controls.

cDNA libraries for TCR beta contained unique molecular identifiers. TCRdb reprocessed the PCR reads via MiXCR and lists one record per CDR3 protein. The sample contains about 800,000 distinct CDR3 sequences, roughly 30% of which appear only once. Per the germline V gene, CDR1 is SGDLS and CDR2 is YYNGEE. The CDR3 length is 16 residues. V gave up 1 base and J gave up 1 base, with 12 bases separating them. Sequenced: blood. V gene TRBV9 combines with J gene TRBJ2-1; the D gene is possibly TRBD2 (5 bases). This TCR came from a girl aged 5-17 years with multiple sclerosis. The CDR3 coding sequence is TGTGCCAGCAGCGTAACAAGCGGTGCGTCCTACAATGAGCAGTTCTTC. This translates into CASSVTSGASYNEQFF.